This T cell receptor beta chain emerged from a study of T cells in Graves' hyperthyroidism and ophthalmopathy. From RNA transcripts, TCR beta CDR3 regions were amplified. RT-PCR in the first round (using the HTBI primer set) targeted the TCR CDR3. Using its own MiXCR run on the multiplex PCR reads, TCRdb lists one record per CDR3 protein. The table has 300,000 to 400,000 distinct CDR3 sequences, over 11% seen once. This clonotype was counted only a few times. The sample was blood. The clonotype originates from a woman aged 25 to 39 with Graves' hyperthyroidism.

The CDR3 DNA follows: TGCAGTGCTAGCCGGGACTCAAGCACAGATACGCAGTATTTT. Its translation: CSASRDSSTDTQYF. V and J are TRBV20-1 and TRBJ2-3, with D possibly matching TRBD2 (6 bases). Between the trimmed V and J ends, which lost 3 bases and 0 bases, there was a span of 10 bases. CDR1 DFQATT and CDR2 SNEGSKA come from the germline V gene (reference sequence). This CDR3 is built from 14 residues.